A single sample gave rise to the 20 T cell receptor beta chains below, sequenced in a study of control samples from healthy donors and cancer patients. TCRdb keeps only in-frame clones here, not all; method: immunoSEQ multiplex PCR. The sample carries tens of thousands of clones, 85% to 90% recorded once. Sequencing was performed on PBMCs. These receptors came from a woman aged 60-75 years with head and neck cancer.

This clone was counted only a few times. The V call is TRBV30, the J call TRBJ1-5; D is unclear. This CDR3 contains 13 residues. Trimming cost V 0 bases and J 11 bases, with 14 bases left between them. Germline V gene lookup returns CDR1 GTSNPN and CDR2 SVGIG (reference sequence). The CDR3 is CAWSVGPLLSQHF. DNA of the CDR3: TGTGCCTGGAGTGTTGGACCCCTTTTGTCCCAGCATTTT.

This clone was observed a single time. Other DNA variants within this sample encode the same CDR3. The CDR3 DNA reads as TGTGCCTGGAGTGGGGACATCAATCAGCCCCAGCATTTT. Translation gives CAWSGDINQPQHF. The V call is TRBV30, the J call TRBJ1-5; D might be TRBD1 (6 bases). This CDR3 has 13 residues. Trimming removed 1 base at V and 3 bases at J, with 7 bases between. Germline V lookup: CDR1 GTSNPN, CDR2 SVGIG (reference sequence).

V gene TRBV11-2 combines with J gene TRBJ2-7, with 9 nucleotides matching TRBD1. Germline CDR1 and CDR2: SGHAT and FQNNGV. CDR3 length: 15 amino acids. The trim removed 5 bases at V and 2 bases at J, leaving 7 bases unmatched. The CDR3: CASSLGTGPTYEQYF. DNA for the CDR3: TGTGCCAGCAGCCTCGGGACAGGGCCTACCTACGAGCAGTACTTC. Supplemented by reference TRBV11-2 and TRBJ2-7, the full variable domain reads EAGVAQSPRYKIIEKRQSVAFWCNPISGHATLYWYQQILGQGPKLLIQFQNNGVVDDSQLPKDRFSAERLKGVDSTLKIQPAKLEDSAVYLCASSLGTGPTYEQYFGPGTRLTVT.

This chain uses TRBV4-2 with TRBJ2-1; maybe TRBD1 (5 bases). V was shortened by 0 bases and J by 4 bases, with 16 bases between the two germline ends. The CDR3 extends over 17 amino acids. The germline V gene has CDR1 LGHNA and CDR2 YNFKEQ. The CDR3 spells CASSQDRGETAYNEQFF. In DNA, the CDR3 is TGTGCCAGCAGCCAAGATCGTGGCGAGACAGCTTACAATGAGCAGTTCTTC.

The chain uses TRBV9 and TRBJ2-3, with D possibly TRBD2 on 6 matching bases. The CDR3 is made up of 16 amino acids. With 4 bases removed from V and 0 bases from J, the gap between germline ends came to 15 bases. CDR1 and CDR2 (germline): SGDLS, YYNGEE. This CDR3 is CASSPYWGDSTDTQYF. Written as DNA, the CDR3 is TGTGCCAGCAGCCCCTACTGGGGGGATAGCACAGATACGCAGTATTTT.

This chain connects TRBV19 to TRBJ1-1, with D perhaps matching TRBD1 (5 bases). The CDR3 runs 14 residues. V gave up 6 bases and J gave up 6 bases, with 17 bases separating them. Germline V gene data show CDR1 as LNHDA and CDR2 as SQIVND (reference sequence). The CDR3 loop reads CASRQGELIAEAFF. For the CDR3, the DNA is TGTGCCAGTAGGCAAGGGGAGCTGATTGCTGAAGCTTTCTTT.

This chain links TRBV7-8 with TRBJ1-1, with no clear D. This CDR3 comprises 15 residues. V lost 0 bases, J lost 4 bases, and 12 bases lay in between. Germline V lookup: CDR1 SGHVS, CDR2 FQNEAQ. In DNA form, the CDR3 reads TGTGCCAGCAGCTTAGCGAAAACAGAGTCCACTGAAGCTTTCTTT. Protein product: CASSLAKTESTEAFF.

This chain links TRBV7-8 with TRBJ1-6; 8 bases line up with TRBD1. CDR1 and CDR2 from the germline V gene are SGHVS and FQNEAQ. The CDR3 covers 17 residues. The V gene end was trimmed by 1 base and the J gene end by 9 bases; junction bases not matched to a gene: 11. CDR3 sequence: CASSLGAGGNRASPLHF. In DNA, the CDR3 is TGTGCCAGCAGCTTAGGGGCAGGGGGCAATCGGGCTTCACCCCTCCACTTT.

The V and J genes are TRBV7-9 and TRBJ2-1, with TRBD1 as a possible D gene (6 bases). The ends were cut back, 1 base at V and 0 bases at J, with 7 bases in the middle. The length of the CDR3 is 15 residues. Germline CDR1 is SEHNR and CDR2 is FQNEAQ (reference sequence). CDR3 region: CASSLDRVSYNEQFF. CDR3 DNA: TGTGCCAGCAGCTTAGACAGGGTCTCCTACAATGAGCAGTTCTTC.

V usage is TRBV4-3 and J usage is TRBJ2-1; possible D gene TRBD2, 5 bases. The CDR3 runs to 17 residues. V shed 2 bases and J shed 0 bases, with 14 bases lying between them. Germline CDR1 reads LGHNA; CDR2 reads YSLEER. The CDR3 DNA reads as TGCGCCAGCAGCCAATCTCCAGCGGAGAACTCCTACAATGAGCAGTTCTTC. It codes for CASSQSPAENSYNEQFF.

The rearrangement joins TRBV20-1 to TRBJ2-1, with D perhaps matching TRBD2 (6 bases). V lost 1 base and J 9 bases, leaving 7 bases between the germline ends. Germline V CDR1 and CDR2: DFQATT, SNEGSKA (reference sequence). The CDR3 totals 11 residues. The CDR3 DNA is TGCAGTGCTAGAGCAGCGGGTGAGCAGTTCTTC. Its translation is CSARAAGEQFF.

This rearrangement joins TRBV11-3 to TRBJ2-3; D might be TRBD1 or TRBD2, each matching 6 bases. Germline V gene data show CDR1 as SGHNT and CDR2 as YENEEA. This CDR3 has 16 amino acids. The V end was cut by 4 bases, the J end by 2 bases, with 16 bases between. The CDR3 coding sequence is TGTGCCAGCAGCTCGAGGGGGGCGGGCATCACAGATACGCAGTATTTT. Its protein product is CASSSRGAGITDTQYF.

This chain joins TRBV7-9 and TRBJ2-5; perhaps D is TRBD1 or TRBD2 (6 bases each). This CDR3 comprises 14 residues. Per germline, CDR1 SEHNR and CDR2 FQNEAQ (reference sequence). V lost 5 bases and J 5 bases, leaving 15 bases between the germline ends. The CDR3 bases are TGTGCCAGCAGCCCTACGGGGGCGGACGAGACCCAGTACTTC. Translating gives CASSPTGADETQYF.

The CDR3 DNA reads as TGTGCCAGCAGCCAAGTAGGGGGGGGAACTGAAGCTTTCTTT. Translated, it gives CASSQVGGGTEAFF. The rearrangement joins TRBV3-1 (or the pseudogene TRBV3-2) to TRBJ1-1, with D maybe TRBD1 (6 bases). Trimming removed 1 base at V and 5 bases at J, with 11 bases between. The CDR3 sequence is 14 residues long. CDR1 and CDR2 from the germline V gene are LGHDT and YNNKEL (reference sequence).

The chain carries TRBV7-9 and TRBJ1-4; no firm D call. CDR1 and CDR2 (germline): SEHNR, FQNEAQ (reference sequence). Trimming removed 5 bases from V and 12 bases from J, with 16 bases in between. The CDR3 is 13 residues long. The CDR3 here is CASSPKGRNQLFF. Written as DNA, the CDR3 is TGTGCCAGCAGCCCCAAAGGAAGGAACCAACTGTTTTTT.

This clone was detected a few times. The V and J genes are TRBV10-3 and TRBJ2-2, with D possibly matching TRBD1 (6 bases). V lost 10 bases and J lost 6, with 18 bases in between. There are 14 residues in the CDR3. Germline lookup yields CDR1 ENHRY and CDR2 SYGVKD. The CDR3 here is CATMDSLFAGELFF. CDR3 coding DNA: TGTGCCACCATGGACAGTCTTTTTGCCGGGGAGCTGTTTTTT.

The rearrangement links TRBV30 to TRBJ1-4; 9 bases are shared with TRBD1. V was clipped by 7 bases and J by 5 bases; unmatched bases: 11. The germline gives CDR1 GTSNPN, CDR2 SVGIG (reference sequence). CDR3 length: 15 residues. As DNA, the CDR3 is TGTGCCTTGAGGGACAGGGTGTTGAAGAATGAAAAACTGTTTTTT. Protein product: CALRDRVLKNEKLFF.

The rearrangement uses TRBV6-1 and TRBJ1-2; D uncertain. CDR1 MNHNS and CDR2 SASEGT come from the germline V gene. Trimming stripped 1 base from V and 5 bases from J, with 11 bases between. The CDR3 has 14 amino acids. CDR3 region: CASSEGLGVYGYTF. CDR3 DNA sequence: TGTGCCAGCAGTGAAGGGCTTGGGGTGTATGGCTACACCTTC.

This chain joins TRBV6-1 and TRBJ1-3; D is ambiguous. The CDR3 consists of 14 residues. The V end was cut by 5 bases, the J end by 8 bases, with 16 bases between. Germline V CDR1 and CDR2: MNHNS, SASEGT. The CDR3 loop reads CASSYLGREDTIYF. CDR3 nucleotide sequence: TGTGCCAGCAGTTATCTGGGGAGGGAAGACACCATATATTTT.

The chain combines TRBV11-2 with TRBJ2-3; weak D call: TRBD2 (5 bases). Between the trimmed V and J ends, which lost 0 bases and 5 bases, there was a span of 12 bases. CDR1 and CDR2 from the germline V gene are SGHAT and FQNNGV. This CDR3 has 15 residues. The DNA for the CDR3 is TGTGCCAGCAGCTTAGATTACCCGGCGGGAGATACGCAGTATTTT. Amino acids: CASSLDYPAGDTQYF.